This T cell receptor beta chain was found in a study of response to subunit inactivated influenza vaccine. V was pared by 6 bases and J by 0 bases, with 18 bases between. There are 17 residues in the CDR3. The germline V gene has CDR1 DFQATT and CDR2 SNEGSKA (reference sequence). This clonotype was observed a few times. The antigen is not known. General study findings and limits: With each seasonal influenza vaccination, the authors suggested, few new T cells are recruited.

TCRdb itself ran the RT-PCR reads through MiXCR, one entry per CDR3 protein. This sample has over 800,000 distinct CDR3 sequences; around 20% occur once, and the top ten carry about a tenth. The sample consisted of PBMCs from blood, taken approximately 5 days after vaccination. This clonotype originated in a man in his fifties or sixties who received an inactivated influenza vaccine. The rearrangement links TRBV20-1 to TRBJ2-6, with D maybe TRBD1 (6 bases). The CDR3 nucleotides read TGCAGTGCGCCCCCGGACAGCTCTAGCTCTGGGGCCAACGTCCTGACTTTC. Its translation is CSAPPDSSSSGANVLTF.